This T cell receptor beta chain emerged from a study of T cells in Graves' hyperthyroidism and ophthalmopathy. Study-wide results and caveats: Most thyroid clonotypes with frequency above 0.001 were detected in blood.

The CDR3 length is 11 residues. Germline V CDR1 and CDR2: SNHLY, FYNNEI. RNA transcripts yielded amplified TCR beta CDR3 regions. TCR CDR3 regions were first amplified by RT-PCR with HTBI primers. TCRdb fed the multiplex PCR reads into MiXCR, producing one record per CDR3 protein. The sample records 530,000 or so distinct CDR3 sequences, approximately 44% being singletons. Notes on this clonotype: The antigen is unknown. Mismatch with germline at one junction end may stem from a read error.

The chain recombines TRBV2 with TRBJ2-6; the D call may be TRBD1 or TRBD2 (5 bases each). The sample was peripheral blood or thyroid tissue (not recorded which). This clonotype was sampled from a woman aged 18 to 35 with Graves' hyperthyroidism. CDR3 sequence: CASSVGETFAF. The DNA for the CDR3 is TGTGCCAGCAGTGTAGGGGAGACTTTCGCTTTC.